This record concerns one TCR beta chain sequence. No cognate antigen has been identified for it. No much larger clonotype is one base removed from it; base qualities were not supplied. From the cysteine through the phenylalanine, the CDR3 covers 17 amino acids. Only CDR3 DNA remains: 51 bases, in frame from the first base. In the germline V gene, CDR1 corresponds to SGHVT and CDR2 to SQSDAQ. V is cut back by 1 base and J by 4 bases, with 8 bases in the junction unmatched. The reads were generated on an Illumina HiSeq 1500. TCRdb ran its own pipeline on the public reads, namely fastp trimming at Q25 and MiXCR clone calling, and kept in-frame beta chains. Rows are unified per CDR3 protein, each entry keeping the most common DNA and genes. Counted in this sample were hundreds of thousands of distinct CDR3 sequences; less than 40% of them appeared once. Jointly, the top ten make up 11% to 15% of the sample.

The data stem from a study of T cell repertoires in cytomegalovirus infection (dated by TCRdb to between 2018 and 2021). Concerning the study at large: Recently identified HLA-C-restricted CMV epitopes, whose presentation resists viral immunomodulation, were targeted by peptide stimulations together with well-studied HLA-B-restricted epitopes. Because public TCR beta signatures pointed to carriage of CMV infection together with the matching HLA type, the HLA type of each donor mattered for the analysis. General conclusions and limits of the study: Cumulative frequency of public TCR beta family members discriminated carriers of CMV infection plus the relevant HLA type in this cohort and an independent approximately 340-donor cohort. The ex vivo response was dominated by HLA-C-restricted CMV-specific TCR beta clonotypes, which also provided the single most frequent clonotype in two of eight donors.

The treatment or condition label of this sample denotes: in vitro stimulation with specific CMV peptide epitopes to enrich CMV-specific T cells. This TCR was recovered from a human donor in good health (CMV status not recorded). Some clones in this sample may be carry-over from other donors' samples. This specimen consisted of cultured CD8+ T cells from PBMCs, obtained from culture after CMV antigen stimulation. The rearranged chain carries TRBV7-4 and TRBJ1-5, and 9 junction bases match TRBD1. This receptor carries the CDR3 CASSLGGGQGRNQPQHF. The nucleotide sequence is TGTGCCAGCAGCTTAGGGGGGGGACAGGGTCGAAATCAGCCCCAGCATTTT.